This T cell receptor (beta chain) stems from a study of cytomegalovirus exposure and HLA in healthy donors. Background on the study: Most donors, 70% to 85% of several hundred genotyped, fell in the Caucasian-associated ancestry cluster. The study's findings and limits: According to reports, the classifier identified cytomegalovirus status with high specificity and sensitivity. In vitro confirmation showed a few CMV-associated chains to be CMV antigen specific.

The PCR made use of 60 Vbeta and 13 Jbeta primers. Measured with immunoSEQ multiplex PCR; TCRdb has only the in-frame clones, and not every one. The table lists some 200,000 clones, approximately 83% of them singletons. As to this clone: The antigen remains unidentified.

It was healthy bone marrow donors who served as donors. CDR1 and CDR2 (germline): LNHDA, SQIVND (reference sequence). The V gene end was trimmed by 0 bases and the J gene end by 2 bases; junction bases not matched to a gene: 6. This CDR3 spans 16 amino acids. The chain joins TRBV19 to TRBJ1-2, with 7 positions matching TRBD1. The receptor comes from a boy between 2 and 10 years old in good health and CMV-seronegative. Sequencing was performed on PBMCs. DNA of the CDR3: TGTGCCAGTAGTATAGATCCCCGACAGGGCAACTATGGCTACACCTTC. It specifies CASSIDPRQGNYGYTF.